These 8 T cell receptor beta chains originate from one sample sequenced in a study of molecular identifiers for immune sequencing clone quantification. TCRdb reprocessed the PCR reads with MiXCR, giving one entry per CDR3 protein. The repertoire holds approximately 670,000 distinct CDR3 sequences, with about 20% as singletons. Material: naive CD8+ T cells from blood, with Jurkat cell RNA spiked in. The subset was: FACS-sorted CD8+CD4-CCR7+CD45RA+ naive T cells. These receptors all stem from a human donor in good health. Some libraries in this study had Jurkat cell RNA spiked in.

This clonotype appeared many times. The rearrangement links TRBV6-2 or TRBV6-3 to TRBJ2-2, with TRBD2 matching 7 bases. From germline, CDR1 is MNHEY and CDR2 SVGEGT. Trimming cost V 4 bases and J 2 bases; bases outside gene matches: 7. The CDR3 sequence is 16 residues long. Here the CDR3 reads CASSLRLATNTGELFF. The CDR3 DNA is TGTGCCAGCAGTTTACGACTAGCTACAAACACCGGGGAGCTGTTTTTT.

In the case of this clonotype: Germline and junction disagree at one end, which may indicate a read error. The rearrangement joins TRBV9 to TRBJ1-2; TRBD1 might be the D (5 bases). The CDR3 has 14 residues. Germline CDR1 reads SGDLS; CDR2 reads YYNGEE. The CDR3 nucleotides read TGTGGCAGCAGCGTAGCAGACAGTAACTATGGCTACACCTTC. This codes for CGSSVADSNYGYTF. Full variable domain (remainder filled in from reference TRBV9 and TRBJ1-2): DSGVTQTPKHLITATGQRVTLRCSPRSGDLSVYWYQQSLDQGLQFLIQYYNGEERAKGNILERFSAQQFPDLHSELNLSSLELGDSALYFCGSSVADSNYGYTFGSGTRLTVV.

The chain has TRBV28 and TRBJ2-7; D perhaps matches TRBD2 (6 bases). CDR1 is MDHEN and CDR2 is SYDVKM in the germline V gene. Trimming took off 2 bases at V and 4 bases at J, with 15 bases between the two ends. CDR3 length equals 15 residues. The CDR3 spells CASSLGVGTLYEQYF. The CDR3 DNA reads as TGTGCCAGCAGTTTAGGCGTGGGGACTTTGTACGAGCAGTACTTC.

About this clonotype: A read error may be the cause here, since a much bigger clone is one base away. The chain recombines TRBV19 with TRBJ2-3, with D maybe TRBD1 (6 bases). The length of the CDR3 is 17 residues. The germline V and J ends were trimmed by 5 bases and 2 bases, with 20 bases remaining between them. Germline V gene data show CDR1 as LNHDA and CDR2 as SQIVND (reference sequence). CDR3 protein: CASSPSGTNALTDTQYF. CDR3 coding DNA: TGTGCCAGTAGTCCTTCCGGGACAAACGCTCTCACAGATACGCAGTATTTT.

CDR3 coding DNA: TGCGCCAGCAGGCCTAGCGGATCCTACAATGAGCAGTTCTTC. This encodes CASRPSGSYNEQFF. The chain couples TRBV5-1 to TRBJ2-1; 7 bases agree with TRBD2. Trimming cost V 5 bases and J 1 base; bases outside gene matches: 3. Germline values: CDR1 SGHRS, CDR2 YFSETQ. The CDR3 spans 14 residues. Together with reference TRBV5-1 and TRBJ2-1, the CDR3 gives the full variable domain: KAGVTQTPRYLIKTRGQQVTLSCSPISGHRSVSWYQQTPGQGLQFLFEYFSETQRNKGNFPGRFSGRQFSNSRSEMNVSTLELGDSALYLCASRPSGSYNEQFFGPGTRLTVL.

This clonotype was counted ten times or more. The chain recombines TRBV28 with TRBJ1-4, with 7 bases aligning to TRBD1. This CDR3 is 13 amino acids long. V shed 8 bases, J shed 4 bases, and the junction held 4 bases outside the gene matches. Germline V gene sequence: CDR1 MDHEN, CDR2 SYDVKM. The CDR3 reads CASSGQYNEKLFF. The CDR3 DNA reads as TGTGCCAGCTCGGGACAGTATAATGAAAAACTGTTTTTT.

This clonotype was observed at least ten times. V is TRBV6-1 and J is TRBJ1-5; D unclear. This CDR3 contains 17 residues. Germline lookup yields CDR1 MNHNS and CDR2 SASEGT. V lost 1 base and J 4 bases, leaving 17 bases between the germline ends. In DNA form, the CDR3 reads TGTGCCAGCAGTGAAGGGTGGACTTCGGCACTTAATCAGCCCCAGCATTTT. Protein: CASSEGWTSALNQPQHF.

In this sample, this clonotype turned up many times. The chain is built from TRBV28 and TRBJ2-2; D is perhaps TRBD1 (6 bases). This CDR3 has 15 amino acids. Germline CDR1 reads MDHEN; CDR2 reads SYDVKM. V lost 8 bases and J lost 7, with 20 bases in between. CDR3 nucleotide sequence: TGTGCCAGCCCCATGATACAGGGCAATGACGGGGAGCTGTTTTTT. Protein: CASPMIQGNDGELFF. Together with reference TRBV28 and TRBJ2-2, the CDR3 gives the full variable domain: DVKVTQSSRYLVKRTGEKVFLECVQDMDHENMFWYRQDPGLGLRLIYFSYDVKMKEKGDIPEGYSVSREKKERFSLILESASTNQTSMYLCASPMIQGNDGELFFGEGSRLTVL.